This entry lists 22 T cell receptor beta chains sequenced from one sample in a study of radiation and T cells in renal cell carcinoma. Time point defined: blood 2 weeks post-SBRT. Stated treatment: 15 Gy SBRT to primary tumor, nephrectomy 4 weeks later. Sequencing used immunoSEQ multiplex PCR; TCRdb keeps in-frame clones, though not all of them. Of approximately 120,000 clones listed, 81% were seen once; the top ten hold 5.8%. The sample consisted of blood, taken from a patient whose treatment included radiotherapy and nephrectomy. These receptors were taken from a man aged 50-60 years with renal cell carcinoma.

Points on this clone: The junction departs from the called germline gene at one end, perhaps through a read error. This chain links TRBV15 with TRBJ1-1; 9 positions agree with TRBD1. This CDR3 has 12 residues. Germline assignment: CDR1 LNHNV and CDR2 YYDKDF (reference sequence). The CDR3 here is CVTRDRAEVAFF. In DNA, the CDR3 is TGCGTAACCCGGGACAGGGCTGAGGTAGCTTTCTTT.

The chain recombines TRBV6-1 with TRBJ1-1; 9 bases agree with TRBD1. In germline, CDR1 is MNHNS, CDR2 SASEGT. J lost 5 bases, V lost 4 bases, and 17 bases had no gene match. The CDR3 runs to 18 residues. The CDR3: CASSAYFPSRTGETEAFF. As DNA, the CDR3 is TGTGCCAGCAGTGCATACTTTCCTTCCCGGACAGGGGAAACTGAAGCTTTCTTT.

The chain uses TRBV5-1 and TRBJ2-1, with TRBD2 matching 8 bases. Germline assignment: CDR1 SGHRS and CDR2 YFSETQ. Unmatched junction bases numbered 8, after V lost 7 bases and J lost 5 bases. The CDR3 consists of 14 residues. The DNA of the CDR3 is TGCGCCAGCGGACTACTAGCGGAGCACAATGAGCAGTTCTTC. This sequence encodes CASGLLAEHNEQFF.

The chain is built from TRBV7-9 and TRBJ1-1; D gene uncertain. This CDR3 contains 13 residues. CDR1 and CDR2 from the germline V gene are SEHNR and FQNEAQ (reference sequence). V was clipped by 4 bases and J by 5 bases, with 11 bases between them. The CDR3 reads CASSSTVGTEAFF. The CDR3 DNA follows: TGTGCCAGCAGCTCGACCGTGGGGACTGAAGCTTTCTTT. Complete variable domain (other parts from reference TRBV7-9 and TRBJ1-1): DTGVSQNPRHKITKRGQNVTFRCDPISEHNRLYWYRQTLGQGPEFLTYFQNEAQLEKSRLLSDRFSAERPKGSFSTLEIQRTEQGDSAMYLCASSSTVGTEAFFGQGTRLTVV.

The chain employs TRBV2 and TRBJ2-3; D is uncertain. The CDR3 contains 12 residues. Germline CDR1 is SNHLY and CDR2 is FYNNEI. Deletions cut 6 bases from V and 0 bases from J, with 4 bases between. The CDR3 sequence: CASSYSTDTQYF. As DNA, the CDR3 is TGTGCCAGCAGCTATAGCACAGATACGCAGTATTTT.

This sequence joins TRBV4-1 and TRBJ2-7; 7 bases line up with TRBD1. Germline loops: CDR1 MGHRA, CDR2 YSYEKL. Trimming at V came to 0 bases and at J to 3 bases, leaving 8 bases not matched to a gene. This CDR3 has 16 residues. DNA of the CDR3: TGCGCCAGCAGCCAAGAGTACGCGACAGGGATCTACGAGCAGTACTTC. It specifies CASSQEYATGIYEQYF.

The J gene is TRBJ1-3, the V gene TRBV6-6; 10 nucleotides align to TRBD1. CDR3 size: 15 residues. Germline CDR1 is MNHNY and CDR2 is SVGAGI (reference sequence). V shed 6 bases and J 1 base; nucleotides not matched to a gene: 3. The CDR3 loop reads CASRDRGRSGNTIYF. The CDR3 DNA is TGTGCCAGCAGAGACAGGGGGCGGTCTGGAAACACCATATATTTT.

This clone showed up just once. The gene calls are TRBV28 and TRBJ2-7; TRBD1 or TRBD2 may be the D gene (5 bases each). V was clipped by 4 bases and J by 3 bases, with 13 bases between them. Germline V gene data show CDR1 as MDHEN and CDR2 as SYDVKM. CDR3 length: 14 amino acids. The CDR3 coding sequence is TGTGCCAGCAGTTCACCGGGACCCAACTACGAGCAGTACTTC. It translates to CASSSPGPNYEQYF.

This chain uses TRBV5-8 with TRBJ2-4; D remains ambiguous. Deletions cut 0 bases from V and 7 bases from J, with 8 bases between. The CDR3 covers 13 residues. Per the germline V gene, CDR1 is SGHTS and CDR2 is YDEGEE. The CDR3 nucleotides are TGTGCCAGCAGCTTGGGAACCGTCAACATTCAGTACTTC. It encodes CASSLGTVNIQYF.

This chain joins TRBV4-2 and TRBJ2-2; D gene unclear. Between the trimmed V and J ends, which lost 0 bases and 2 bases, there was a span of 10 bases. CDR1 LGHNA and CDR2 YNFKEQ come from the germline V gene. The length of the CDR3 is 16 residues. This CDR3 reads CASSQDPQENTGELFF. Here the CDR3 DNA reads TGTGCCAGCAGCCAAGATCCGCAGGAAAACACCGGGGAGCTGTTTTTT.

This sequence joins TRBV2 and TRBJ2-3; a weak D match, TRBD2 (5 bases). CDR1 SNHLY and CDR2 FYNNEI come from the germline V gene. The germline V and J ends were trimmed by 6 bases and 10 bases, with 17 bases remaining between them. The CDR3 consists of 13 residues. CDR3 coding DNA: TGTGCCAGCAGCGCTGGGCTTGGGAGTCCGCAGTATTTT. Translated, it gives CASSAGLGSPQYF.

The chain couples TRBV6-1 to TRBJ2-7, with D hard to call. V lost 5 bases to trimming and J lost 7 bases, with 9 bases between them. The CDR3 consists of 11 residues. Germline CDR1 reads MNHNS; CDR2 reads SASEGT. The CDR3 DNA follows: TGTGCCAGCAGTACTATGGGAGAGCAGTACTTC. It codes for CASSTMGEQYF.

The chain carries TRBV4-1 and TRBJ2-5, with 7 bases that match TRBD1. The ends lost 2 bases at V and 3 bases at J; junction bases unmatched: 6. This CDR3 has 15 residues. The germline V gene encodes CDR1 MGHRA and CDR2 YSYEKL. The CDR3 reads CASSQSGQNKETQYF. CDR3 bases: TGCGCCAGCAGCCAATCGGGACAGAATAAAGAGACCCAGTACTTC.

This chain links TRBV5-1 with TRBJ1-2; D is perhaps TRBD1 (5 bases). V lost 4 bases to trimming and J lost 4 bases, with 20 bases between them. Germline V gene lookup returns CDR1 SGHRS and CDR2 YFSETQ. The length of the CDR3 is 16 residues. CDR3 in DNA: TGCGCCAGCAGCCAATGGACCCGGCTCGGGGGCTATGGCTACACCTTC. This codes for CASSQWTRLGGYGYTF.

The CDR3 DNA reads as TGTGCCATCAGTGAGACGGCCTTGAGCGGGAGGGCCTACGAGCAGTACTTC. It encodes CAISETALSGRAYEQYF. V gene TRBV10-3 combines with J gene TRBJ2-7; 10 bases are a match to TRBD2. This CDR3 region has 17 residues. Looked up from germline, CDR1 is ENHRY and CDR2 is SYGVKD. V was pared by 2 bases and J by 2 bases, with 9 bases of the junction left unmatched.

The chain carries TRBV27 and TRBJ1-3, with a weak D call TRBD1 (5 bases). V shed 6 bases and J shed 7 bases, with 22 bases lying between them. The length of the CDR3 is 16 residues. Germline CDR1 reads MNHEY; CDR2 reads SMNVEV (reference sequence). CDR3 nucleotide sequence: TGTGCCAGCAGCCAGGGTTTCGGAAGATTTGGGAACACCATATATTTT. Translated: CASSQGFGRFGNTIYF.

The chain links TRBV4-3 to TRBJ2-1, with 8 bases lining up with TRBD2. CDR1 is LGHNA, CDR2 YSLEER, per germline. After removal of 0 bases from V and 7 bases from J, the junction contained 8 bases not matched to a gene. The CDR3 spans 16 residues. CDR3: CASSQESRGGLNEQFF. DNA for the CDR3: TGCGCCAGCAGCCAAGAAAGTCGGGGGGGCCTTAATGAGCAGTTCTTC.

The V call is TRBV27, the J call TRBJ2-7; D may be TRBD2 (5 bases). V lost 0 bases, J lost 3 bases, and 12 bases lay in between. CDR1 is MNHEY and CDR2 is SMNVEV in the germline V gene (reference sequence). The CDR3 spans 15 residues. As DNA, the CDR3 is TGTGCCAGCAGTTTATCTTCTTACGGGGACTACGAGCAGTACTTC. Its protein is CASSLSSYGDYEQYF.

V and J are TRBV4-3 and TRBJ1-3; 9 positions agree with TRBD1. The trim removed 3 bases at V and 7 bases at J, leaving 1 base unmatched. CDR3 length: 13 amino acids. CDR1 LGHNA and CDR2 YSLEER come from the germline V gene. CDR3 sequence reads: CASSQGQGNTIYF. The DNA for the CDR3 is TGCGCCAGCAGCCAGGGACAGGGCAACACCATATATTTT.

This chain uses TRBV4-2 with TRBJ1-3; a weak D match, TRBD1 (5 bases). The CDR3 runs to 17 residues. Trimming took 0 bases from V and 3 from J, leaving 15 bases between them. In germline, CDR1 is LGHNA, CDR2 YNFKEQ. CDR3 protein: CASSQDLGRFNGNTIYF. Here the CDR3 DNA reads TGTGCCAGCAGCCAAGATCTGGGGCGGTTTAATGGAAACACCATATATTTT.

The chain carries TRBV7-2 and TRBJ1-6; D is uncertain. CDR1 and CDR2 from the germline V gene are SGHTA and FQGNSA. Trimming left V 1 base short and J 7 bases short, with 5 bases between. This CDR3 has 13 residues. The CDR3 is CASSLGPNSPLHF. DNA of the CDR3: TGTGCCAGCAGCTTAGGGCCGAATTCACCCCTCCACTTT.

V usage is TRBV6-1 and J usage is TRBJ2-7; 8 nucleotides agree with TRBD1. There are 13 residues in the CDR3. V lost 7 bases and J lost 6; bases outside the gene matches: 8. CDR1 is MNHNS, CDR2 SASEGT, per germline. Written as DNA, the CDR3 is TGTGCCAGCAAGACAGGGGTCCCCCCCGAGCAGTACTTC. It specifies CASKTGVPPEQYF.